The entry below gives a single T cell receptor (beta chain) sequence along with its context. The antigen remains unidentified. The CDR3 runs to 15 residues. V lost 8 bases and J 0 bases, leaving 15 bases between the germline ends. CDR1 is SNHLY, CDR2 FYNNEI, per germline. The sample comes from a study of T cell responses to AZD1222 COVID-19 vaccine. The table came from immunoSEQ multiplex PCR; TCRdb's copy has only in-frame clones and leaves some out. This repertoire shows around 120,000 clones, under 90% found once; its top ten account for 4.4%. The study's findings and limits: Spike-specific TCR breadth and depth were elevated following two AZD1222 doses. The span of vaccine-associated CD4 TCRs extended across spike, with dominance at 160-218 and 743-854. Only six or seven AZD1222 recipients tested seropositive at baseline. Among the donors, most were white British and more were female, and clonal diversity was possibly underestimated.

This receptor was taken from an adult in good health. The chain joins TRBV2 to TRBJ2-3; D might be TRBD2 (7 bases). Material: peripheral blood, obtained on day 0 of AZD1222 vaccination. The CDR3 reads CASGGAGPSTDTQYF. CDR3 nucleotides: TGTGCCAGCGGGGGGGCCGGGCCTAGCACAGATACGCAGTATTTT.